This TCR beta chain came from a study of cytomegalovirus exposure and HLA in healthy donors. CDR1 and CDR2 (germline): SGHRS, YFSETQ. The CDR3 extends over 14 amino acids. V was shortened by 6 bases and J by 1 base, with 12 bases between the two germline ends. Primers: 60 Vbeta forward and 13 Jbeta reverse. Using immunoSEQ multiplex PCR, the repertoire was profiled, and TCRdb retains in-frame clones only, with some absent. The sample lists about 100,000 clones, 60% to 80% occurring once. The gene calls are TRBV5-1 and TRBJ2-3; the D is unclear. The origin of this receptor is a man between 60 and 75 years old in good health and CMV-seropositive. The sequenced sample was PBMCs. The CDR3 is CASTGESGTDTQYF. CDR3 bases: TGCGCCAGCACTGGAGAGTCGGGCACAGATACGCAGTATTTT.